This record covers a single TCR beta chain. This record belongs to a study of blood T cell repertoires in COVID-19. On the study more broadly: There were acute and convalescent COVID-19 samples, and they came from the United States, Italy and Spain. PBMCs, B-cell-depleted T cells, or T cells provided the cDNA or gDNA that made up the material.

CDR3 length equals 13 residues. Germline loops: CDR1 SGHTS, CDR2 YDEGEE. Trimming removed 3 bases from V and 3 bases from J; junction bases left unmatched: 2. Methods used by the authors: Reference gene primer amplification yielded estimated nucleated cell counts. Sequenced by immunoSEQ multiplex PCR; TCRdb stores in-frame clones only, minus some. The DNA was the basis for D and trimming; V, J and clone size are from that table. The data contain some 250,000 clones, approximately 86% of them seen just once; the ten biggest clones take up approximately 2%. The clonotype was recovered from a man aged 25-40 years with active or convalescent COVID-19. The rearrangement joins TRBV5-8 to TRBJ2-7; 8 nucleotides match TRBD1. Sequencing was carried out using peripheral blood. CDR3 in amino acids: CASSSGTGYEQYF. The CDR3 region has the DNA TGTGCCAGCAGCTCCGGGACAGGCTACGAGCAGTACTTC.